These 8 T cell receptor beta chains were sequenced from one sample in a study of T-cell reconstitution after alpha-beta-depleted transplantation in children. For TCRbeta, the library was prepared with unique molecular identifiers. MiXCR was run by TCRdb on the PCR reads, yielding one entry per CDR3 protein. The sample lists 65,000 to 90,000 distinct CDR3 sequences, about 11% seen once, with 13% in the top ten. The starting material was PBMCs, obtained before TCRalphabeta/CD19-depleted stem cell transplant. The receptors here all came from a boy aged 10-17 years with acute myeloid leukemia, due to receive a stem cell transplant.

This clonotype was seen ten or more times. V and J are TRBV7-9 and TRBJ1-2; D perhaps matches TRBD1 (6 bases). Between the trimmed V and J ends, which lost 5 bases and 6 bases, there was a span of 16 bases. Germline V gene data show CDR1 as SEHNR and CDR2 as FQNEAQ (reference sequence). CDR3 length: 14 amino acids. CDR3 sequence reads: CASSLTGLGDGYTF. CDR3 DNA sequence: TGTGCCAGCAGCCTGACAGGCTTGGGCGATGGCTACACCTTC. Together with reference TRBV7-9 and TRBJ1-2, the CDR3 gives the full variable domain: DTGVSQNPRHKITKRGQNVTFRCDPISEHNRLYWYRQTLGQGPEFLTYFQNEAQLEKSRLLSDRFSAERPKGSFSTLEIQRTEQGDSAMYLCASSLTGLGDGYTFGSGTRLTVV.

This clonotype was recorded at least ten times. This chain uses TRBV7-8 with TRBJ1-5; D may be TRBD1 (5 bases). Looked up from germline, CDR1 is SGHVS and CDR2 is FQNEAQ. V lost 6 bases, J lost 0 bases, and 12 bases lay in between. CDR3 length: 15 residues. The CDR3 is CASRTGANSNQPQHF. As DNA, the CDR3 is TGTGCCAGCAGAACAGGAGCAAATAGCAATCAGCCCCAGCATTTT. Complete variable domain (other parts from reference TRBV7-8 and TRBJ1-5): GAGVSQSPRYKVAKRGQDVALRCDPISGHVSLFWYQQALGQGPEFLTYFQNEAQLDKSGLPSDRFFAERPEGSVSTLKIQRTQQEDSAVYLCASRTGANSNQPQHFGDGTRLSIL.

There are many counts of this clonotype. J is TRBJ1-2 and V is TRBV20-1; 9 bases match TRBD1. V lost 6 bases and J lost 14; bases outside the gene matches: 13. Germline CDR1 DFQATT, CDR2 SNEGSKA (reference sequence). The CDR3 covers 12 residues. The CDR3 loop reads CSARDRADSGTF. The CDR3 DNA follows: TGCAGTGCAAGGGACAGGGCAGACTCAGGGACCTTC.

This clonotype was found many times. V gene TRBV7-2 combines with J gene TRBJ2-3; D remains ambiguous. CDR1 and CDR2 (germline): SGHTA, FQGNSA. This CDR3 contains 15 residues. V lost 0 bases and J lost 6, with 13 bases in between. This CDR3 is CASSLASWGEDTQYF. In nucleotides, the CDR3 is TGTGCCAGCAGCTTAGCTAGTTGGGGTGAGGATACGCAGTATTTT.

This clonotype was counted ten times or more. CDR3 sequence reads: CASSSPGVGNSPLHF. The DNA for the CDR3 is TGTGCCAGCAGTTCACCCGGGGTAGGAAATTCACCCCTCCACTTT. The V gene is TRBV27, the J gene TRBJ1-6; the D is unclear. There are 15 residues in the CDR3. CDR1 and CDR2 from the germline V gene are MNHEY and SMNVEV (reference sequence). The germline V and J ends were trimmed by 4 bases and 7 bases, with 14 bases remaining between them.

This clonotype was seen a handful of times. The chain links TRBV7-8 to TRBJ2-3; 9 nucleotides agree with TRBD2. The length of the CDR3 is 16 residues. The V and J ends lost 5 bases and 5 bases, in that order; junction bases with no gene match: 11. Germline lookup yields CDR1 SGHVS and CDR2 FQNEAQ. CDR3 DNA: TGTGCCAGCAGCCTGCGGGGGGGCCAAATGGGAGATACGCAGTATTTT. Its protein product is CASSLRGGQMGDTQYF. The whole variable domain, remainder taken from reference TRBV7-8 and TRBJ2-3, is GAGVSQSPRYKVAKRGQDVALRCDPISGHVSLFWYQQALGQGPEFLTYFQNEAQLDKSGLPSDRFFAERPEGSVSTLKIQRTQQEDSAVYLCASSLRGGQMGDTQYFGPGTRLTVL.

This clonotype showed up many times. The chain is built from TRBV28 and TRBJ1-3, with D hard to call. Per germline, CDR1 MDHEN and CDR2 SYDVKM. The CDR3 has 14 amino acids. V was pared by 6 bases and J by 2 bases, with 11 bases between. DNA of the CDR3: TGTGCCAGCAGCTCGGATGGAACTGGAAACACCATATATTTT. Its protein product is CASSSDGTGNTIYF. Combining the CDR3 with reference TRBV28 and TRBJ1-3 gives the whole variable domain DVKVTQSSRYLVKRTGEKVFLECVQDMDHENMFWYRQDPGLGLRLIYFSYDVKMKEKGDIPEGYSVSREKKERFSLILESASTNQTSMYLCASSSDGTGNTIYFGEGSWLTVV.

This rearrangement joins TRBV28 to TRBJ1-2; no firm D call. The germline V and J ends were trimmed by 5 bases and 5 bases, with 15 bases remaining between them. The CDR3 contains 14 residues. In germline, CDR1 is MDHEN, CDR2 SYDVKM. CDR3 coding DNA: TGTGCCAGCAGTCTTGGACTCGGACCATATGGCTACACCTTC. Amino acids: CASSLGLGPYGYTF.